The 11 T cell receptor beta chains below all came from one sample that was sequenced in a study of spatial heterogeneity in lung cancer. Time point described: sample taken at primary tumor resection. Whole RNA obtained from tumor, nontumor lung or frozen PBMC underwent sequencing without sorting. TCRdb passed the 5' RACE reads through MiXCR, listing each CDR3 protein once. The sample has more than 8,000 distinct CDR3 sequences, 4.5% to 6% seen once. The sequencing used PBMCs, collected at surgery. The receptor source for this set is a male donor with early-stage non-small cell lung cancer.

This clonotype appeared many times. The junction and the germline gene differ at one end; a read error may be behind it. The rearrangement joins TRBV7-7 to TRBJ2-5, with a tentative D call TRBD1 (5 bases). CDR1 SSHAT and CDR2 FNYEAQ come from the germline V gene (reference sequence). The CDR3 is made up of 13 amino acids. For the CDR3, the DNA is TGTGCTAGCAGCTCGACAGTCCAAGAGACCCAGTACTTC. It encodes CASSSTVQETQYF.

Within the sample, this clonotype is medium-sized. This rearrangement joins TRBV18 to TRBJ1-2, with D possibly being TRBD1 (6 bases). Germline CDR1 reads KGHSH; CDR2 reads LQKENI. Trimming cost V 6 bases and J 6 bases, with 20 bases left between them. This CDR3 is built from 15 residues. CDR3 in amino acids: CASSPGRGGEDGYTF. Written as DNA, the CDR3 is TGTGCCAGCTCTCCCGGACGGGGGGGCGAAGATGGCTACACCTTC.

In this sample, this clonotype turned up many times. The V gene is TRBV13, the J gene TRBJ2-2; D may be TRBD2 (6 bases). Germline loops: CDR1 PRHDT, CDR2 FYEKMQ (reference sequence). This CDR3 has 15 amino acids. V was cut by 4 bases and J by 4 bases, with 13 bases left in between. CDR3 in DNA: TGTGCCAGCAGCTGGCGTGGAGCGGGCACCGGGGAGCTGTTTTTT. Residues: CASSWRGAGTGELFF.

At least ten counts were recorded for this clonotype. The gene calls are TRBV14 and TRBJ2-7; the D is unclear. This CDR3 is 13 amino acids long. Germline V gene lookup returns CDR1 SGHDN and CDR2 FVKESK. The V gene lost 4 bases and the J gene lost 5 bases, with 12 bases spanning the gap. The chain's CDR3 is CASSPEQFHEQYF. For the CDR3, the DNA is TGTGCCAGCAGCCCCGAACAGTTTCACGAGCAGTACTTC.

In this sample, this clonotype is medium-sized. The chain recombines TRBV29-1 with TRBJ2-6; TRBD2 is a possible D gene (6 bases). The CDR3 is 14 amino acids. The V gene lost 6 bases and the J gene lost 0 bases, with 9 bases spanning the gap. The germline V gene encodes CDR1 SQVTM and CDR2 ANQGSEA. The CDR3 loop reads CSVNGGSGANVLTF. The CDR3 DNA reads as TGCAGCGTGAACGGGGGCTCTGGGGCCAACGTCCTGACTTTC.

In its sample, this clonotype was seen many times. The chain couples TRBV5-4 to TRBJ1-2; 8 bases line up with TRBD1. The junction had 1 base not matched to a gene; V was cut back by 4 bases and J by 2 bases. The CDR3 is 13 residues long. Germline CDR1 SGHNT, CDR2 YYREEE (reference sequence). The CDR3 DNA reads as TGTGCCAGCAGCGGGGACAGGAACTATGGCTACACCTTC. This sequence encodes CASSGDRNYGYTF.

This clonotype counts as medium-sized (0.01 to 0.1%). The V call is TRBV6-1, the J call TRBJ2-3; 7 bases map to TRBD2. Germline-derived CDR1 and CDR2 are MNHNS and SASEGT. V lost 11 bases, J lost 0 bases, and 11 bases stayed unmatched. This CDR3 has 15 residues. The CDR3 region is CASHEAGLSTDTQYF. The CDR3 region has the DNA TGTGCCTCTCATGAAGCGGGACTAAGCACAGATACGCAGTATTTT.

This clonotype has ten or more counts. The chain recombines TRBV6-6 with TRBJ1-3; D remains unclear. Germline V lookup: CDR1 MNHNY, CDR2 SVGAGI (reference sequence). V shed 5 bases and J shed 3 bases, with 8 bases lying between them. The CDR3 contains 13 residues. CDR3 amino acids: CASSPPVGNTIYF. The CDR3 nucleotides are TGTGCCAGCAGTCCTCCTGTTGGAAACACCATATATTTT.

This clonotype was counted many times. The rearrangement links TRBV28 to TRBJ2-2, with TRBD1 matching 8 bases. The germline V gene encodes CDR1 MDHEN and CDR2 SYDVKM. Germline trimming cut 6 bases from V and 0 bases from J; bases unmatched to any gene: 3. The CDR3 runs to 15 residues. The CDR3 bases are TGTGCCAGCAGATTGACAGGGGCGAACACCGGGGAGCTGTTTTTT. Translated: CASRLTGANTGELFF.

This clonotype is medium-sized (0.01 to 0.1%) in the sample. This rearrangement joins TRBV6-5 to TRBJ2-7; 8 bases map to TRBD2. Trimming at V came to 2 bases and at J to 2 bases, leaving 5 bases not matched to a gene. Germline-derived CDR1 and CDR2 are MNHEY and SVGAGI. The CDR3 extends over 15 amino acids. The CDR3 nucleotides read TGTGCCAGCAGTTACGCTAGCGGGTTTACCTACGAGCAGTACTTC. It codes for CASSYASGFTYEQYF.

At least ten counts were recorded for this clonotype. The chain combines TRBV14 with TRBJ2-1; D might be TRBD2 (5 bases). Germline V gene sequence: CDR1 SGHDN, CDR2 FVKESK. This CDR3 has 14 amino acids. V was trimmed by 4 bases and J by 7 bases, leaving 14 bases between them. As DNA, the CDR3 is TGTGCCAGCAGCCGCGGACTCCAGCGGAATGAGCAGTTCTTC. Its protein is CASSRGLQRNEQFF.